The 18 T cell receptor beta chains below come from one sample, sequenced in a study of CD8+ T cells in alopecia areata. RNA, once extracted, was reverse transcribed into cDNA for use as the sequencing template. Generated by immunoSEQ multiplex PCR, the TCRdb table keeps only in-frame clones and is missing some. The data show about 180,000 clones, about 54% seen once. Treatment denoted: oral pan-JAK inhibitor, 5-10 mg twice daily. Material: CD4+ T cells sorted from blood, obtained at roughly week 58, from a patient treated with tofacitinib. The receptors shown here come from a human donor with alopecia areata.

This clone was seen a handful of times. The chain carries TRBV5-1 and TRBJ1-1, with D tentatively TRBD1 (5 bases). The CDR3 loop spans 14 amino acids. Per the germline V gene, CDR1 is SGHRS and CDR2 is YFSETQ. The V gene lost 0 bases and the J gene lost 2 bases, with 8 bases spanning the gap. CDR3 sequence: CASSLEGQNTEAFF. The CDR3 DNA follows: TGCGCCAGCAGCTTGGAGGGGCAAAACACTGAAGCTTTCTTT.

This clone was picked up a small number of times. This chain connects TRBV29-1 to TRBJ2-3; unclear D gene. The V gene lost 4 bases and the J gene lost 0 bases, with 8 bases spanning the gap. There are 13 residues in the CDR3. Germline CDR1 SQVTM, CDR2 ANQGSEA. CDR3 sequence reads: CSVGLASTDTQYF. CDR3 nucleotide sequence: TGCAGCGTTGGGTTAGCTAGCACAGATACGCAGTATTTT.

This clone appeared a few times. The CDR3 nucleotides are TGTGCCATCAGTGAGGGATGGGAAACCAGGGCTGCAGGGCCCCAGCATTTT. This gives the protein CAISEGWETRAAGPQHF. This sequence joins TRBV10-3 and TRBJ1-5, with D possibly TRBD1 on 5 matching bases. In germline, CDR1 is ENHRY, CDR2 SYGVKD. Deletions cut 2 bases from V and 9 bases from J, with 23 bases between. There are 17 residues in the CDR3.

V gene TRBV6-5 combines with J gene TRBJ2-5; 8 nucleotides line up with TRBD2. Germline V CDR1 and CDR2: MNHEY, SVGAGI. The CDR3 is 15 amino acids. With V trimmed by 0 bases and J by 5 bases, 5 bases remained unmatched. CDR3 in amino acids: CASSYSIRGGETQYF. CDR3 bases: TGTGCCAGCAGTTACTCGATACGGGGGGGTGAGACCCAGTACTTC.

The chain joins TRBV30 to TRBJ2-7; D is perhaps TRBD1 (5 bases). The germline V and J ends were trimmed by 3 bases and 6 bases, with 12 bases remaining between them. Germline V gene lookup returns CDR1 GTSNPN and CDR2 SVGIG (reference sequence). The CDR3 has 12 residues. CDR3 residues: CAWRTLRGEQYF. Here the CDR3 DNA reads TGTGCCTGGAGGACGTTAAGGGGCGAGCAGTACTTC. The full variable domain, completed using reference TRBV30 and TRBJ2-7, is SQTIHQWPATLVQPVGSPLSLECTVEGTSNPNLYWYRQAAGRGLQLLFYSVGIGQISSEVPQNLSASRPQDRQFILSSKKLLLSDSGFYLCAWRTLRGEQYFGPGTRLTVT.

This clone has only a few counts. This chain uses TRBV12-5 with TRBJ2-5, with D perhaps matching TRBD2 (5 bases). Trimming shortened V by 5 bases and J by 5 bases, and 24 bases separated the two germline ends. Germline V gene data show CDR1 as LGHNT and CDR2 as FRNRAP. This CDR3 has 17 residues. CDR3 region: CASGTPTGPRTGETQYF. In DNA form, the CDR3 reads TGTGCTAGTGGTACCCCAACCGGGCCGAGGACGGGGGAGACCCAGTACTTC. Full variable domain (remainder filled in from reference TRBV12-5 and TRBJ2-5): DARVTQTPRHKVTEMGQEVTMRCQPILGHNTVFWYRQTMMQGLELLAYFRNRAPLDDSGMPKDRFSAEMPDATLATLKIQPSEPRDSAVYFCASGTPTGPRTGETQYFGPGTRLLVL.

This clone has a handful of counts. This rearrangement joins TRBV19 to TRBJ2-1, with D perhaps given as TRBD1 or TRBD2 (5 bases each). The germline V and J ends were trimmed by 4 bases and 0 bases, with 13 bases remaining between them. The CDR3 loop spans 16 amino acids. Germline V gene lookup returns CDR1 LNHDA and CDR2 SQIVND (reference sequence). The CDR3 protein is CASSRGRSSSYNEQFF. CDR3 coding DNA: TGTGCCAGTAGTAGGGGACGGTCAAGCTCCTACAATGAGCAGTTCTTC.

The chain joins TRBV15 to TRBJ1-2; D might be TRBD1 (5 bases). V gave up 1 base and J gave up 0 bases, with 12 bases separating them. The CDR3 runs to 16 residues. CDR1 and CDR2 from the germline V gene are LNHNV and YYDKDF (reference sequence). The CDR3 nucleotides read TGTGCCACCAGCAGAGTTAGGGGATCCCCTAACTATGGCTACACCTTC. Its protein product is CATSRVRGSPNYGYTF.

This chain connects TRBV4-2 to TRBJ2-7; TRBD2 might be the D (5 bases). The germline CDR1 and CDR2 sequences are LGHNA and YNFKEQ. Trimming took 1 base from V and 2 from J, leaving 9 bases between them. This CDR3 is 14 amino acids long. CDR3 loop: CASSQAGTTYEQYF. The CDR3 DNA is TGTGCCAGCAGCCAAGCGGGAACCACCTACGAGCAGTACTTC.

This clone came up a few times. The sample holds other DNA sequences that translate to the same CDR3. CDR3 bases: TGTGCCAGCAGCGTAGTGGCTAGCGGGGGGGCCTCCTACAATGAGCAGTTCTTC. Translated: CASSVVASGGASYNEQFF. The V and J genes are TRBV9 and TRBJ2-1, with 12 bases that match TRBD2. Germline values: CDR1 SGDLS, CDR2 YYNGEE. This CDR3 comprises 18 residues. Trimming removed 0 bases from V and 0 bases from J; junction bases left unmatched: 4.

The V call is TRBV20-1, the J call TRBJ2-5; D is ambiguous. Germline-derived CDR1 and CDR2 are DFQATT and SNEGSKA (reference sequence). The germline V and J ends were trimmed by 2 bases and 0 bases, with 1 base remaining between them. The CDR3 totals 11 residues. The CDR3 region is CSARHQETQYF. The CDR3 nucleotides read TGCAGTGCTAGACACCAAGAGACCCAGTACTTC.

In its sample, this clone was seen a few times. The V call is TRBV29-1, the J call TRBJ2-1; possible D gene TRBD2, 5 bases. Per germline, CDR1 SQVTM and CDR2 ANQGSEA. This CDR3 is 12 amino acids long. The V and J ends lost 3 bases and 9 bases respectively, with 12 bases between them. This CDR3 is CSVDQTAGEQFF. The CDR3, as DNA: TGCAGCGTTGACCAGACGGCGGGTGAGCAGTTCTTC.

V gene TRBV30 combines with J gene TRBJ1-2, with D maybe TRBD1 (6 bases). Trimming left V 5 bases short and J 4 bases short, with 14 bases between. The length of the CDR3 is 13 residues. The germline CDR1 and CDR2 sequences are GTSNPN and SVGIG (reference sequence). The CDR3 bases are TGTGCCTGGCAGATTCGGGACACCTATGGCTACACCTTC. This encodes CAWQIRDTYGYTF.

V is TRBV20-1 and J is TRBJ2-3; D is unclear. The germline gives CDR1 DFQATT, CDR2 SNEGSKA (reference sequence). The CDR3 covers 10 residues. The V end lost 7 bases, the J end lost 3 bases, and 5 bases lay between the germline ends. The CDR3 DNA reads TGCAGTGTAGGGACAGATACGCAGTATTTT. It yields the protein CSVGTDTQYF.

For the CDR3, the DNA is TGCGCCAGCAGCGAACACAATGAGCAGTTCTTC. Protein: CASSEHNEQFF. J is TRBJ2-1 and V is TRBV5-1; D is unclear. Germline CDR1 is SGHRS and CDR2 is YFSETQ. The CDR3 is 11 amino acids. The V gene lost 4 bases and the J gene lost 5 bases, with 4 bases spanning the gap.

This CDR3 is CAWSVEFGDRQYF. For the CDR3, the DNA is TGTGCCTGGAGTGTAGAGTTTGGGGACAGGCAGTATTTT. The V and J genes are TRBV30 and TRBJ2-3, with 7 positions matching TRBD1. The CDR3 is 13 amino acids. After removal of 0 bases from V and 11 bases from J, the junction contained 8 bases not matched to a gene. In germline, CDR1 is GTSNPN, CDR2 SVGIG (reference sequence).

The chain carries TRBV25-1 and TRBJ1-2; TRBD1 aligns across 7 bases. The CDR3 loop spans 14 amino acids. V trimming: 6 bases; J trimming: 2 bases; junction bases outside the gene matches: 6. Germline lookup yields CDR1 MGHDK and CDR2 SYGVNS. The CDR3 spells CASSRQGTNYGYTF. The CDR3 bases are TGTGCCAGCAGCAGACAGGGCACGAACTATGGCTACACCTTC.

V and J are TRBV6-1 and TRBJ1-1; D possibly corresponds to TRBD1 (5 bases). The CDR3 extends over 15 amino acids. V was clipped by 2 bases and J by 4 bases, with 14 bases between them. Germline V gene data show CDR1 as MNHNS and CDR2 as SASEGT. The CDR3 is CASSETGGAGTEAFF. CDR3 nucleotides: TGTGCCAGCAGTGAAACAGGTGGGGCTGGCACTGAAGCTTTCTTT.